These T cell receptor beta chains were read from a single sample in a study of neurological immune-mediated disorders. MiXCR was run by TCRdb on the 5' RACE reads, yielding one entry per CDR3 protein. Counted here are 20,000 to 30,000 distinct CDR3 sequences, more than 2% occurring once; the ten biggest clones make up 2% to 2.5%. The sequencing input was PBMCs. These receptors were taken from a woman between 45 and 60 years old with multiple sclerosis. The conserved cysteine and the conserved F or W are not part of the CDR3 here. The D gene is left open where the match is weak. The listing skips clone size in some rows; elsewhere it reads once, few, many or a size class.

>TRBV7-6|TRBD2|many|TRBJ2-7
ASSRPWAGGSYEQY
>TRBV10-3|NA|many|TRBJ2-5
AISEGETQY
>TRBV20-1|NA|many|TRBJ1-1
SAGQGGRNTEAF
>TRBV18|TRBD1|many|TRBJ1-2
ASSATGDGYT
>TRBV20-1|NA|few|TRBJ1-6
SASADNSGSPLH
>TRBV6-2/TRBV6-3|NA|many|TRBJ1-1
ASSYPNIGDTEAF
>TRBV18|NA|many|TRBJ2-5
ASSPLPNQETQY
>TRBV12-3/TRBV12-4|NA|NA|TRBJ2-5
ASTHLWETQY
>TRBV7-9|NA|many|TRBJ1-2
ASSLVGLAHGYT
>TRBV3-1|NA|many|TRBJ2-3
ASSQDGDTDTQY
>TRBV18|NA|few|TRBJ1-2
ASSPPLGGGNYGYT
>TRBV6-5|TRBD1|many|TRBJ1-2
ASRRDRHGYT
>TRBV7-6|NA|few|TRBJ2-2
ASSLGGSGELF
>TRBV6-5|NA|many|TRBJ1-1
ASSYSTGPEMFEAF
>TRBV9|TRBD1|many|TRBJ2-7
ASSVGGTGPEQY
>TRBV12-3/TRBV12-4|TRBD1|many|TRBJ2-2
ASRGTGLSNTGELF
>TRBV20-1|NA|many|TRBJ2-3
SAPRESTDTQY
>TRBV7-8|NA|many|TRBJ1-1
ASSPGTLMNTEAF
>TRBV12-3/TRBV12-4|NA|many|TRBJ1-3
ASSTGSTGNTIY
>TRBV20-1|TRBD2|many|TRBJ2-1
SASLAGYNEQF
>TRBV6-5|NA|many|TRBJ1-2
ASSYNPQLNYGYT
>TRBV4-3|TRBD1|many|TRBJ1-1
ASSQEEARGTGVNTEAF